These 27 T cell receptor beta chains originate from one sample sequenced in a study of blood T cell repertoires in COVID-19. Using immunoSEQ multiplex PCR, the repertoire was profiled, and TCRdb retains in-frame clones only, with some absent. This repertoire shows 170,000 or so clones, 90% found once; its top ten account for 0.45% to 0.65%. The sample consisted of peripheral blood. These receptor sequences come from a man over 45 with acute or convalescent COVID-19.

The J gene is TRBJ2-4, the V gene TRBV27; TRBD1 matches at 8 bases. V shed 5 bases, J shed 9 bases, and the junction held 6 bases outside the gene matches. The germline V gene encodes CDR1 MNHEY and CDR2 SMNVEV (reference sequence). This CDR3 region has 13 residues. CDR3 in amino acids: CASSRGTGGIQYF. As DNA, the CDR3 is TGTGCCAGCAGTCGGGGGACAGGTGGCATTCAGTACTTC.

This sequence joins TRBV18 and TRBJ2-1; 13 positions agree with TRBD2. The junction had 14 bases not matched to a gene; V was cut back by 3 bases and J by 9 bases. Germline assignment: CDR1 KGHSH and CDR2 LQKENI. This CDR3 has 18 amino acids. CDR3 region: CASSPQSAGTSGMGEQFF. In DNA, the CDR3 is TGTGCCAGCTCACCCCAATCCGCCGGGACTAGCGGGATGGGTGAGCAGTTCTTC.

V is TRBV3-1 (or the pseudogene TRBV3-2) and J is TRBJ1-2; tentatively, D is TRBD1 (6 bases). Germline CDR1 is LGHDT and CDR2 is YNNKEL (reference sequence). This CDR3 is built from 14 residues. With 4 bases removed from V and 7 bases from J, the gap between germline ends came to 16 bases. In DNA form, the CDR3 reads TGTGCCAGCAGCCGACCCGGGCGAGGGGGTGGCTACACCTTC. Translating gives CASSRPGRGGGYTF.

This clone was seen a single time. The rearrangement uses TRBV4-2 and TRBJ2-5, with 10 bases fitting TRBD2. This CDR3 spans 15 amino acids. V was pared by 0 bases and J by 7 bases, with 5 bases of the junction left unmatched. CDR1 and CDR2 from the germline V gene are LGHNA and YNFKEQ. The CDR3 region has the DNA TGTGCCAGCAGCCAAGATCTCGGACTAGCGGCGACCCAGTACTTC. Amino acid sequence: CASSQDLGLAATQYF.

This clone has a single count. V gene TRBV28 combines with J gene TRBJ2-2; 13 positions match TRBD2. The CDR3 runs to 18 residues. CDR1 and CDR2 from the germline V gene are MDHEN and SYDVKM. The junction had 10 bases not matched to a gene; V was cut back by 1 base and J by 8 bases. This chain's CDR3 is CASSLFRRTSGSRGELFF. CDR3 nucleotide sequence: TGTGCCAGCAGTTTATTCCGCCGGACTAGCGGGAGTCGGGGGGAGCTGTTTTTT.

V and J are TRBV19 and TRBJ1-2; the match to TRBD1 covers 7 bases. This CDR3 comprises 15 residues. Germline V gene data show CDR1 as LNHDA and CDR2 as SQIVND (reference sequence). The junction had 13 bases not matched to a gene; V was cut back by 5 bases and J by 7 bases. CDR3 sequence reads: CASSSQGTGFLGYTF. CDR3 DNA sequence: TGTGCCAGTAGTTCACAGGGGACCGGCTTCCTTGGCTACACCTTC.

This clone has just one count. The chain uses TRBV11-2 and TRBJ2-1; 8 bases agree with TRBD1. The CDR3 has 13 amino acids. Germline loops: CDR1 SGHAT, CDR2 FQNNGV. J was trimmed by 7 bases and V by 6 bases; bases with no gene match: 5. For the CDR3, the DNA is TGTGCCAGCAGGGGAACAGGGGGGAATGAGCAGTTCTTC. It yields the protein CASRGTGGNEQFF. The full variable domain, with the rest looked up from reference TRBV11-2 and TRBJ2-1, is EAGVAQSPRYKIIEKRQSVAFWCNPISGHATLYWYQQILGQGPKLLIQFQNNGVVDDSQLPKDRFSAERLKGVDSTLKIQPAKLEDSAVYLCASRGTGGNEQFFGPGTRLTVL.

This clone was seen only once. The chain couples TRBV24-1 to TRBJ1-4, with a weak D call TRBD1 (6 bases). This CDR3 spans 14 amino acids. The V gene lost 10 bases and the J gene lost 5 bases, with 16 bases spanning the gap. CDR1 is KGHDR, CDR2 SFDVKD, per germline. The CDR3 nucleotides are TGTGCCACATACCACAGGGTACAGAATGAAAAACTGTTTTTT. Encoded protein: CATYHRVQNEKLFF.

The CDR3 nucleotides are TGTGCCAGCAGTTTAAGAGTGACTAGCGGGGGGAGGGTAGATACGCAGTATTTT. It yields the protein CASSLRVTSGGRVDTQYF. The V call is TRBV27, the J call TRBJ2-3, with 13 bases lining up with TRBD2. This CDR3 is built from 18 residues. V was pared by 2 bases and J by 5 bases, with 10 bases of the junction left unmatched. The germline gives CDR1 MNHEY, CDR2 SMNVEV (reference sequence).

V usage is TRBV2 and J usage is TRBJ2-4, with 8 bases matching TRBD2. Germline CDR1 SNHLY, CDR2 FYNNEI. The CDR3 runs 14 residues. The V gene end was trimmed by 1 base and the J gene end by 7 bases; junction bases not matched to a gene: 3. The CDR3 sequence: CASSEGGGGNIQYF. Here the CDR3 DNA reads TGTGCCAGCAGTGAAGGTGGCGGGGGGAACATTCAGTACTTC.

V and J are TRBV2 and TRBJ2-2, with 7 bases aligning to TRBD2. Germline lookup yields CDR1 SNHLY and CDR2 FYNNEI. The J segment lost 6 bases and the V segment lost 7 bases, leaving 8 bases of the junction unmatched. The CDR3 runs to 14 residues. CDR3 coding DNA: TGTGCCAGCATCCCCGGGAGGTTATCCGGGGAGCTGTTTTTT. It specifies CASIPGRLSGELFF.

The gene calls are TRBV11-2 and TRBJ2-7, with 9 bases identical to TRBD1. From germline, CDR1 is SGHAT and CDR2 FQNNGV. V lost 8 bases, J lost 4 bases, and 12 bases stayed unmatched. The CDR3 sequence is 15 residues long. Written as DNA, the CDR3 is TGTGCCAGCCGTGGCGTCGGACAGGGGAGGTACGAGCAGTACTTC. The encoded protein is CASRGVGQGRYEQYF.

The genes are TRBV28 and TRBJ1-5; 7 bases match TRBD1. The V segment lost 3 bases and the J segment 6 bases; nucleotides outside the gene matches: 8. This CDR3 is 15 amino acids long. Germline CDR1 reads MDHEN; CDR2 reads SYDVKM. The CDR3 is CASSFLYRGRQPQHF. Here the CDR3 DNA reads TGTGCCAGCAGTTTCCTCTACAGGGGACGTCAGCCCCAGCATTTT.

The sample holds a few counts of this clone. The rearrangement joins TRBV12-3 or TRBV12-4 to TRBJ1-5; D unclear. This CDR3 is built from 12 residues. V was pared by 1 base and J by 7 bases, with 5 bases between. CDR3 nucleotide sequence: TGTGCCAGCAGTTTAGGCGAACAGCCCCAGCATTTT. It translates to CASSLGEQPQHF.

This clone has only one observation. A read error may account for a junction end that differs from germline. The V and J genes are TRBV15 and TRBJ1-6; 7 bases are a match to TRBD1. The CDR3 covers 16 residues. The germline V gene has CDR1 LNHNV and CDR2 YYDKDF (reference sequence). The CDR3 DNA follows: TGTGCCACCAGCGGAGACAGGGTGTCCTATAATTCACCCCTCCACTTT. It translates to CATSGDRVSYNSPLHF.

Written as DNA, the CDR3 is TGTGCCAGCAGTTCCCCCGGGGTAGCGGGAGTGGGCGAGCAGTACTTC. This codes for CASSSPGVAGVGEQYF. The chain employs TRBV28 and TRBJ2-7; TRBD2 matches at 9 bases. This CDR3 region has 16 residues. V shed 4 bases and J 6 bases; nucleotides not matched to a gene: 13. The germline gives CDR1 MDHEN, CDR2 SYDVKM.

This rearrangement joins TRBV12-1 to TRBJ2-7; the table's D call, TRBD2, was not checked against the DNA. TRBV12-1 is a listed pseudogene. The CDR3 loop spans 18 amino acids. CDR3 amino acids: CASSIAPSSGSPSYEQYF. CDR3 DNA sequence: TGTGCCAGCAGCATAGCCCCCTCTAGCGGGAGCCCCTCCTACGAGCAGTACTTC.

This chain joins TRBV9 and TRBJ1-3; D gene unclear. The CDR3 consists of 17 residues. CDR1 is SGDLS, CDR2 YYNGEE, per germline. V lost 0 bases to trimming and J lost 0 bases, with 13 bases between them. The CDR3 is CASSVAAGVSSGNTIYF. CDR3 sequence (DNA): TGTGCCAGCAGCGTAGCGGCAGGCGTGAGCTCTGGAAACACCATATATTTT.

The V and J genes are TRBV5-1 and TRBJ2-7; no reliable D call. CDR1 and CDR2 from the germline V gene are SGHRS and YFSETQ. V was cut by 4 bases and J by 3 bases, with 11 bases left in between. This CDR3 spans 13 amino acids. The CDR3 sequence is CASSPDKIYEQYF. The CDR3 bases are TGCGCCAGCAGCCCCGACAAAATCTACGAGCAGTACTTC.

The chain recombines TRBV2 with TRBJ2-5, with 14 nucleotides matching TRBD2. CDR3 length: 16 amino acids. Per germline, CDR1 SNHLY and CDR2 FYNNEI. The J segment lost 5 bases and the V segment lost 5 bases, leaving 7 bases of the junction unmatched. CDR3 region: CASSTGLAGVRETQYF. The CDR3 DNA is TGTGCCAGCAGTACGGGACTAGCGGGAGTTCGGGAGACCCAGTACTTC.

This clone was picked up a small number of times. This sequence joins TRBV29-1 and TRBJ1-3; no clear D. V lost 3 bases and J lost 2, with 8 bases in between. The length of the CDR3 is 13 residues. Germline values: CDR1 SQVTM, CDR2 ANQGSEA. CDR3 residues: CSVEEGAGNTIYF. As DNA, the CDR3 is TGCAGCGTTGAGGAGGGAGCTGGAAACACCATATATTTT. The whole variable domain, remainder taken from reference TRBV29-1 and TRBJ1-3, is SAVISQKPSRDICQRGTSLTIQCQVDSQVTMMFWYRQQPGQSLTLIATANQGSEATYESGFVIDKFPISRPNLTFSTLTVSNMSPEDSSIYLCSVEEGAGNTIYFGEGSWLTVV.

The chain joins TRBV28 to TRBJ2-2; 7 nucleotides align to TRBD2. V lost 7 bases to trimming and J lost 6 bases; unmatched junction nucleotides: 11. CDR1 is MDHEN, CDR2 SYDVKM, per germline. This CDR3 spans 15 amino acids. The CDR3 protein is CASTGPGLVSGELFF. The CDR3, as DNA: TGTGCCAGCACCGGCCCCGGACTAGTTTCCGGGGAGCTGTTTTTT.

J is TRBJ2-1 and V is TRBV6-5; 9 nucleotides line up with TRBD2. The germline gives CDR1 MNHEY, CDR2 SVGAGI. V was clipped by 4 bases and J by 6 bases; unmatched bases: 10. This CDR3 has 16 amino acids. This CDR3 reads CASSSPASGNGNEQFF. CDR3 coding DNA: TGTGCCAGCAGTTCCCCGGCTAGCGGGAATGGCAATGAGCAGTTCTTC.

The chain recombines TRBV6-1 with TRBJ1-3, with TRBD1 matching over 8 bases. V was pared by 3 bases and J by 3 bases, with 4 bases of the junction left unmatched. Germline V CDR1 and CDR2: MNHNS, SASEGT. This CDR3 is built from 15 residues. DNA of the CDR3: TGTGCCAGCAGTGAGTCAGGGGGCAGTGGAAACACCATATATTTT. As protein: CASSESGGSGNTIYF.

CDR3 protein: CASSKRTKADEQYF. DNA for the CDR3: TGCGCCAGCAGCAAACGGACTAAGGCTGACGAGCAGTACTTC. This rearrangement joins TRBV5-1 to TRBJ2-7, with a weak D call TRBD2 (6 bases). The CDR3 is made up of 14 amino acids. CDR1 and CDR2 from the germline V gene are SGHRS and YFSETQ. V lost 4 bases and J 5 bases, leaving 16 bases between the germline ends.

The chain carries TRBV19 and TRBJ2-3; tentatively, D is TRBD1 (7 bases). With 3 bases removed from V and 2 bases from J, the gap between germline ends came to 12 bases. This CDR3 region has 15 residues. Per the germline V gene, CDR1 is LNHDA and CDR2 is SQIVND (reference sequence). The CDR3 loop is CASSIWRGPTDTQYF. The CDR3 DNA is TGTGCCAGTAGTATTTGGAGGGGGCCCACAGATACGCAGTATTTT. The full variable domain, completed using reference TRBV19 and TRBJ2-3, is DGGITQSPKYLFRKEGQNVTLSCEQNLNHDAMYWYRQDPGQGLRLIYYSQIVNDFQKGDIAEGYSVSREKKESFPLTVTSAQKNPTAFYLCASSIWRGPTDTQYFGPGTRLTVL.

The chain combines TRBV7-3 with TRBJ2-1; 7 nucleotides line up with TRBD1. The CDR3 is made up of 14 amino acids. With 5 bases clipped from V and 5 bases from J, the junction kept 6 bases outside the gene matches. Per the germline V gene, CDR1 is SGHTA and CDR2 is FQGTGA. The DNA for the CDR3 is TGTGCCAGCAGCCGCGTACAGGGGAACAATGAGCAGTTCTTC. Amino acids: CASSRVQGNNEQFF.